The 19 T cell receptor beta chains below all came from one sample that was sequenced in a study of blood T cells in healthy people across ages (dated by TCRdb to the mid-2010s). The protocol used for the library was 5' RACE. The reads were generated on an Illumina HiSeq 2500. A second PCR of roughly 7 to 11 cycles was performed with a sample-barcoded 5' primer and a J-beta primer mix. Through fastp at Q25 and MiXCR, TCRdb rebuilt clones from the public reads, retaining in-frame beta chains. Identical CDR3 proteins give one entry, which carries the most common genes and DNA. The sample table contains about 780,000 distinct CDR3 sequences; only one count was recorded for roughly 24% of them. The top ten constitute around 2.9% of the sample. These same records also appear under a second study, on T cells of mothers and their children.

Sequenced input: blood. The receptors come from a boy younger than 18 in good health.

A few counts support this clonotype. J is TRBJ2-7 and V is TRBV20-1, with D perhaps TRBD1 (5 bases). Germline lookup yields CDR1 DFQATT and CDR2 SNEGSKA (reference sequence). Trimming cost V 1 base and J 2 bases, with 15 bases left between them. The CDR3 has 15 residues. In DNA form, the CDR3 reads TGCAGTGCTAGAGGGGTCCGAGACAGCCCCTACGAGCAGTACTTC. Translation gives CSARGVRDSPYEQYF.

V is TRBV14 and J is TRBJ2-1; 8 nucleotides align to TRBD1. The DNA end lines up better with TRBJ2-7; the J call may be wrong. Per germline, CDR1 SGHDN and CDR2 FVKESK. The CDR3 is made up of 15 amino acids. CDR3 sequence: CASSQDPGQAYEQYF. The CDR3 coding sequence is TGTGCCAGCAGCCAAGATCCGGGACAGGCCTACGAGCAGTACTTC.

The V and J genes are TRBV2 and TRBJ1-4; D may be TRBD1 (5 bases). The CDR3 contains 15 residues. Germline loops: CDR1 SNHLY, CDR2 FYNNEI. V was cut by 4 bases and J by 4 bases, with 13 bases left in between. The CDR3, as DNA: TGTGCCAGCAGTGTAGCGAACAGGATTAATGAAAAACTGTTTTTT. Amino acids: CASSVANRINEKLFF.

This clonotype was counted between two and nine times. The V call is TRBV4-1, the J call TRBJ2-7, with D maybe TRBD1 (5 bases). Germline values: CDR1 MGHRA, CDR2 YSYEKL. The CDR3 covers 15 residues. Deletions cut 0 bases from V and 3 bases from J, with 12 bases between. CDR3 sequence reads: CASSQEVSGYYEQYF. The CDR3 DNA is TGCGCCAGCAGCCAAGAGGTGTCAGGGTACTACGAGCAGTACTTC.

The sample holds a few counts of this clonotype. The chain couples TRBV6-6 to TRBJ2-5; 8 bases line up with TRBD1. The V gene end was trimmed by 8 bases and the J gene end by 4 bases; junction bases not matched to a gene: 6. In germline, CDR1 is MNHNY, CDR2 SVGAGI (reference sequence). CDR3 length: 13 residues. In DNA, the CDR3 is TGTGCCAGCCTACAGGGGGGCGGAGAGACCCAGTACTTC. It yields the protein CASLQGGGETQYF.

This chain uses TRBV15 with TRBJ2-5; 9 bases map to TRBD1. The J call may not be correct, given that the DNA end is closer to TRBJ2-7. The CDR3 consists of 14 residues. CDR1 and CDR2 from the germline V gene are LNHNV and YYDKDF (reference sequence). CDR3 in DNA: TGTGCCACCAGCAGAGCGGGACAGGGCTACGAGCAGTACTTC. Residues: CATSRAGQGYEQYF.

V and J are TRBV27 and TRBJ1-2; 10 bases fit TRBD1. Losses at the gene ends were 4 bases for V and 8 bases for J; bases not matched to a gene: 4. Germline-derived CDR1 and CDR2 are MNHEY and SMNVEV (reference sequence). This CDR3 has 13 amino acids. The CDR3 here is CASSSGQGEGYTF. CDR3 in DNA: TGTGCCAGCAGTTCAGGACAGGGGGAAGGCTACACCTTC.

The J gene is TRBJ1-5, the V gene TRBV6-1, with D hard to call. Trimming cost V 6 bases and J 0 bases, with 15 bases left between them. The CDR3 is 16 residues long. Germline CDR1 and CDR2: MNHNS and SASEGT. CDR3 protein: CASSSRAIGSNQPQHF. DNA of the CDR3: TGTGCCAGCAGCTCTAGGGCTATAGGTAGCAATCAGCCCCAGCATTTT.

The V and J genes are TRBV2 and TRBJ1-1; D is perhaps TRBD1 (6 bases). Germline V lookup: CDR1 SNHLY, CDR2 FYNNEI. With 8 bases removed from V and 0 bases from J, the gap between germline ends came to 16 bases. The CDR3 consists of 15 residues. CDR3 region: CASGGRQVMNTEAFF. The CDR3, as DNA: TGTGCCAGCGGGGGGAGACAGGTCATGAACACTGAAGCTTTCTTT.

The gene calls are TRBV15 and TRBJ2-2; maybe TRBD1 (6 bases). This CDR3 is built from 16 residues. Trimming pared 4 bases from V and 7 bases from J, leaving 19 bases between. Germline CDR1 reads LNHNV; CDR2 reads YYDKDF (reference sequence). In nucleotides, the CDR3 is TGTGCCACCAGCACTCCCAACAGGGCTGGGGGCGGGGAGCTGTTTTTT. Amino acids: CATSTPNRAGGGELFF.

This rearrangement joins TRBV10-2 to TRBJ2-7; a weak D match, TRBD1 (6 bases). The V end lost 2 bases, the J end lost 6 bases, and 14 bases lay between the germline ends. CDR1 WSHSY and CDR2 SAAADI come from the germline V gene. There are 14 residues in the CDR3. CDR3 region: CASSESGQWGEQYF. The CDR3 nucleotides read TGCGCCAGCAGTGAGAGCGGACAGTGGGGCGAGCAGTACTTC.

CDR3 sequence (DNA): TGCAGTGCTAGGACACTCCGGGACTCCTACGAGCAGTACTTC. Translating it yields CSARTLRDSYEQYF. The chain employs TRBV20-1 and TRBJ2-5; tentative D call: TRBD2 (5 bases). The closer fit of TRBJ2-7 to the DNA end suggests the J call may be wrong. This CDR3 spans 14 amino acids. CDR1 is DFQATT, CDR2 SNEGSKA, per germline (reference sequence).

This clonotype was counted a few times. The CDR3: CSAREGSSGGQTQYF. CDR3 in DNA: TGCAGTGCTAGAGAGGGGTCTAGCGGGGGGCAGACCCAGTACTTC. V gene TRBV20-1 combines with J gene TRBJ2-1; 11 positions match TRBD2. The J call may be mistaken, given a closer DNA end match to TRBJ2-5. The CDR3 is 15 amino acids. Germline V lookup: CDR1 DFQATT, CDR2 SNEGSKA (reference sequence).

This clonotype was recorded a few times. The gene calls are TRBV5-1 and TRBJ2-3; 7 bases map to TRBD1. The trim removed 5 bases at V and 2 bases at J, leaving 8 bases unmatched. This CDR3 is 15 amino acids long. Germline V gene data show CDR1 as SGHRS and CDR2 as YFSETQ. In nucleotides, the CDR3 is TGCGCCAGCAGGACCCAGGGGGAAGTCACAGATACGCAGTATTTT. Translating it yields CASRTQGEVTDTQYF.

This clonotype was counted only a few times. The chain has TRBV2 and TRBJ1-1; the D gene is possibly TRBD1 (6 bases). This CDR3 region has 14 residues. V lost 6 bases and J 1 base, leaving 12 bases between the germline ends. Germline CDR1 reads SNHLY; CDR2 reads FYNNEI. The chain's CDR3 is CASSVQGKNTEAFF. CDR3 bases: TGTGCCAGCAGCGTCCAGGGGAAGAACACTGAAGCTTTCTTT.

This chain connects TRBV19 to TRBJ2-1; 8 nucleotides agree with TRBD1. This CDR3 is 14 amino acids long. Germline V gene data show CDR1 as LNHDA and CDR2 as SQIVND (reference sequence). V lost 4 bases, J lost 10 bases, and 9 bases stayed unmatched. The CDR3: CASSRTGFVDEQFF. CDR3 bases: TGTGCCAGTAGTAGGACAGGGTTTGTTGACGAGCAGTTCTTC.

This clonotype was seen a few times. V usage is TRBV15 and J usage is TRBJ1-2; unclear D gene. There are 14 residues in the CDR3. Trimming removed 3 bases at V and 13 bases at J, with 21 bases between. The germline V gene encodes CDR1 LNHNV and CDR2 YYDKDF (reference sequence). CDR3 region: CATSSPGPAERFTF. CDR3 coding DNA: TGTGCCACCAGCAGCCCCGGGCCGGCTGAGCGGTTCACCTTC. Complete variable domain (other parts from reference TRBV15 and TRBJ1-2): DAMVIQNPRYQVTQFGKPVTLSCSQTLNHNVMYWYQQKSSQAPKLLFHYYDKDFNNEADTPDNFQSRRPNTSFCFLDIRSPGLGDTAMYLCATSSPGPAERFTFGSGTRLTVV.

This clonotype has a handful of counts. This sequence joins TRBV29-1 and TRBJ1-1; possible D gene TRBD1, 5 bases. Trimming stripped 3 bases from V and 3 bases from J, with 11 bases between. This CDR3 is built from 13 residues. Germline V gene lookup returns CDR1 SQVTM and CDR2 ANQGSEA. This CDR3 reads CSVEAGMDTEAFF. CDR3 in DNA: TGCAGCGTTGAGGCAGGGATGGACACTGAAGCTTTCTTT.

This chain links TRBV30 with TRBJ2-7; TRBD1 is a possible D gene (6 bases). Germline V CDR1 and CDR2: GTSNPN, SVGIG (reference sequence). V dropped 0 bases and J dropped 5 bases, with 14 bases sitting between them. The CDR3 spans 14 residues. Here the CDR3 DNA reads TGTGCCTGGAGTGTAGTTCTCCAGGGGAACGAGCAGTACTTC. Its protein is CAWSVVLQGNEQYF.